This T cell receptor (beta chain) emerged from a study of cytotoxic CD8 clonotypes in ibrutinib-treated CLL. Germline values: CDR1 SGHRS, CDR2 YFSETQ. Trimming stripped 0 bases from V and 0 bases from J, with 16 bases between. The CDR3 has 18 amino acids. Profiled with immunoSEQ multiplex PCR; TCRdb holds only in-frame clones, not every one. The sample has 250,000 to 350,000 clones; approximately 76% are singletons. The gene calls are TRBV5-1 and TRBJ2-1, with D uncertain. The sequencing here drew on PBMCs, taken at disease progression, from a patient treated with ibrutinib. The TCR was taken from a human donor with chronic lymphocytic leukemia. CDR3 protein: CASSLGLTDRSSYNEQFF. Here the CDR3 DNA reads TGCGCCAGCAGCTTGGGCTTGACTGATAGGAGCTCCTACAATGAGCAGTTCTTC.